Listed below are T cell receptor beta chains from one sample, sequenced in a study of radiation and T cells in renal cell carcinoma. Only in-frame clones appear in the TCRdb table, and some are missing; sequencing was by immunoSEQ multiplex PCR. The sample lists 70,000 or so clones, 82% occurring once. The specimen was blood, collected from a patient whose treatment included radiotherapy and nephrectomy. These receptors were collected from a man aged 60-69 years with renal cell carcinoma. CDR3s include the opening cysteine and the closing phenylalanine or tryptophan. The D gene is left open where the match is weak. Part of the rows lack a size; the others show once, few, many or a class for expanded clones.

v_gene,j_gene,d_gene,abundance,CDR3aa
TRBV6-5,TRBJ1-5,-,-,CASSYRGAHQPQHF
TRBV18,TRBJ1-1,-,-,CASSLEGDTEAFF
TRBV9,TRBJ1-3,-,-,CATSTETAGNTIYF
TRBV28,TRBJ1-2,-,-,CASSSGPRFGYTF
TRBV6-5,TRBJ1-5,-,-,CASSLGEGPQHF
TRBV25-1,TRBJ2-5,TRBD2,-,CASSAGLAGVETQYF
TRBV19,TRBJ2-7,-,-,CASSIAFNYEQYF
TRBV10-3,TRBJ2-7,TRBD2,-,CASRGRLSYEQYF
TRBV15,TRBJ2-7,-,-,CATSREGSGIPYEQYF
TRBV6-5,TRBJ2-7,-,-,CASSYNAQLSSEQYF
TRBV5-1,TRBJ1-5,-,-,CASSFGTDNQPQHF
TRBV6-1,TRBJ2-7,-,-,CASSGVETAAYEQYF
TRBV5-1,TRBJ2-7,-,-,CASSFEMTYEQYF
TRBV4-1,TRBJ2-1,-,-,CASSQAPYNEQFF
TRBV19,TRBJ1-2,TRBD1,-,CASRGGTERANYGYTF
TRBV7-9,TRBJ1-5,-,-,CASPLQPQHF
TRBV21-1,TRBJ2-2,-,-,CASSKVWTPNTGELFF
TRBV5-1,TRBJ2-7,-,-,CASSLGPPYEQYF
TRBV13,TRBJ2-6,-,-,CASSLEARSGANVLTF
TRBV11-1,TRBJ1-3,TRBD1,once,CASSIRTGAGNTIYF
TRBV28,TRBJ1-5,-,-,CASSLGQVRPYSNQPQHF
TRBV7-2,TRBJ2-7,-,-,CASSLSGSYEQYF